This entry concerns a single TCR beta chain. No cognate antigen has been identified for it. One base away there is no much larger clone; base qualities are not given. The CDR3 goes from the cysteine to the phenylalanine over 14 residues. Of all the DNA, just the CDR3 is kept, 42 bases in frame from base 1. V is cut by 6 bases and J by 11 bases, and the space between the germline ends is 22 bases. According to the germline V gene, CDR1 reads MNHEY and CDR2 reads SVGAGI. During the collection period, no infections or other immune events were recorded for the healthy donors. Healthy-donor blood repertoires served as a training cohort to calibrate time-dependent variance in a beta-binomial model of T-cell clone differential abundance. The training cohort was composed of roughly ten healthy donors, 3 female and 7 male. The donors were between roughly 29 and 64 years old, with an average age of around 42 years. Whole blood, obtained from a commercial supplier, was collected from each healthy donor at three time points spaced around 13 days apart. For immunosequencing, genomic DNA was extracted from whole blood that had not been sorted.

These data come from a study of identifying expanded T cells in peripheral blood (dated by TCRdb to between 2018 and 2020). Some background on the complete study: Technical replicates were generated by sequencing separate aliquots of the same genomic DNA pool, and four replicates were compared pairwise.

Overall results and qualifications from the work: Both the number of clones called differentially abundant and the false-positive rate were significantly reduced by the beta-binomial model across all healthy-donor time intervals. Variance in clone template counts between roughly two-week samples significantly increased with total template count across all healthy donors. The authors expected that biological variance in healthy repertoires might rise further over much longer intervals, such as months to years. The binomial model flagged about 1.2 differentially abundant clones between technical replicates, compared with about 16 over roughly 2 weeks and 19 over approximately four weeks.

The immunoSEQ Assay, which uses bias-controlled multiplex PCR amplification of genomic DNA, was used to profile TCRbeta CDR3 regions. Turning to the authors' computational methods: To quantify the absolute abundance of each unique TCRbeta CDR3 region, the sequences were collapsed and filtered. Differential abundance was tested with two models: a binomial (Fisher-equivalent) model and a beta-binomial model that adds time-dependent variance fitted from healthy donors. Clones with fewer than 5 combined templates were excluded, and clones with Benjamini-Hochberg FDR below 0.01 were called differentially abundant. Beta-binomial variance was modeled as a function of total template count across the two samples using the form v = (b*log(k)+a)^2. TCRdb stores this immuneACCESS table with in-frame sequences only. Part of the clones is absent; in the studies checked, under half of the shortfall reflects unresolved V genes, and no reason is known for the rest. The V and J calls and clone size were taken over from that table, and D and trimming were inferred from the DNA. The sample table records about 94,000 clones; approximately 86% of these occur just once. The ten largest clones capture approximately 5% of the sample.

This receptor was identified in a person between 18 and 75 years old in good health. The rearranged segments are TRBV6-5 and TRBJ1-1; the D gene is perhaps TRBD1, from 5 matching bases. The material sequenced was blood. The DNA sequence is given as TGTGCCAGCAGGGCCTTCGGAGGGACGTTTAAGGCTTTCTTT. Its protein is CASRAFGGTFKAFF.